This T cell receptor (beta chain) was sequenced in a study of molecular identifiers for immune sequencing clone quantification. In TCRdb, the PCR reads were re-called with MiXCR into one record per CDR3 protein. This sample yields 85,000 to 100,000 distinct CDR3 sequences, of which around 20% are seen a single time; 0.8% to 1.2% belongs to the top ten. At least ten counts were recorded for this clonotype. The junction had 4 bases not matched to a gene; V was cut back by 4 bases and J by 1 base. The CDR3 runs to 16 residues. CDR1 MGHRA and CDR2 YSYEKL come from the germline V gene. The source of this sequence is a human donor in good health. Some libraries in this study had Jurkat cell RNA spiked in. Sequencing used naive CD8+ T cells from blood, with Jurkat cell RNA spiked in. The subset is: FACS-sorted CD8+CD4-CCR7+CD45RA+ naive T cells. The V call is TRBV4-1, the J call TRBJ2-2; 9 bases are shared with TRBD2. The CDR3 loop reads CASSPGLAMNTGELFF. CDR3 coding DNA: TGCGCCAGCAGCCCAGGACTAGCGATGAACACCGGGGAGCTGTTTTTT.